The 28 T cell receptor beta chains in this list originate from one sample, sequenced in a study of cytomegalovirus exposure and HLA in healthy donors. The PCR used 60 Vbeta and 13 Jbeta primers. This table comes from immunoSEQ multiplex PCR, and its TCRdb copy is limited to in-frame clones, with some not included. The repertoire holds under 95,000 clones, with about three quarters as singletons. Sequencing was done on a sample of PBMCs. The receptor set was obtained from a male donor in good health and CMV-seronegative.

The chain employs TRBV5-1 and TRBJ1-6, with a weak D call TRBD1 (6 bases). This CDR3 spans 16 amino acids. Trimming shortened V by 4 bases and J by 0 bases, and 11 bases separated the two germline ends. The germline V gene encodes CDR1 SGHRS and CDR2 YFSETQ. The CDR3 sequence is CASSPRTDSYNSPLHF. The CDR3 DNA reads as TGCGCCAGCAGCCCTCGGACAGACTCCTATAATTCACCCCTCCACTTT.

J is TRBJ1-2 and V is TRBV30; 11 bases agree with TRBD1. Germline CDR1 is GTSNPN and CDR2 is SVGIG (reference sequence). Trimming at V came to 5 bases and at J to 4 bases, leaving 6 bases not matched to a gene. The CDR3 contains 14 residues. CDR3 coding DNA: TGTGCCTGGGCCCGGGACAGGGGGACCTATGGCTACACCTTC. This translates into CAWARDRGTYGYTF.

There are a few counts of this clone. The chain uses TRBV14 and TRBJ1-1; TRBD1 aligns across 7 bases. CDR3 length equals 14 residues. V was clipped by 3 bases and J by 1 base; unmatched bases: 2. Germline CDR1 reads SGHDN; CDR2 reads FVKESK. The CDR3 DNA reads as TGTGCCAGCAGCCAGCAGGGGGGGAACACTGAAGCTTTCTTT. It translates to CASSQQGGNTEAFF.

For the CDR3, the DNA is TGTGCCAGCAGTGAAAGAGGGAACACTGAAGCTTTCTTT. It yields the protein CASSERGNTEAFF. The V call is TRBV6-1, the J call TRBJ1-1, with unresolved D. The CDR3 has 13 residues. Trimming took 2 bases from V and 1 from J, leaving 5 bases between them. CDR1 and CDR2 from the germline V gene are MNHNS and SASEGT.

The chain employs TRBV4-3 and TRBJ2-7, with a weak D call TRBD2 (5 bases). This CDR3 has 14 residues. V lost 3 bases to trimming and J lost 3 bases, with 12 bases between them. The V gene's germline CDR1 is LGHNA and CDR2 YSLEER. CDR3 sequence: CASSHDTSRYEQYF. CDR3 in DNA: TGCGCCAGCAGCCATGACACTAGTCGCTACGAGCAGTACTTC.

The chain uses TRBV18 and TRBJ2-2; D is ambiguous. The CDR3 is 12 residues long. Per the germline V gene, CDR1 is KGHSH and CDR2 is LQKENI. Trimming cost V 3 bases and J 3 bases, with 2 bases left between them. The CDR3 reads CASSPDTGELFF. The CDR3, as DNA: TGTGCCAGCTCACCCGACACCGGGGAGCTGTTTTTT.

DNA for the CDR3: TGCGCCAGCAGCTTGGAGGTCAGGGGTGTTACGCAGTATTTT. Its translation is CASSLEVRGVTQYF. The chain links TRBV5-1 to TRBJ2-3, with D possibly matching TRBD1 (6 bases). V was clipped by 0 bases and J by 8 bases, with 13 bases between them. The germline gives CDR1 SGHRS, CDR2 YFSETQ. The CDR3 loop spans 14 amino acids.

This sequence joins TRBV7-2 and TRBJ1-1; D possibly corresponds to TRBD1 (5 bases). Germline loops: CDR1 SGHTA, CDR2 FQGNSA. This CDR3 comprises 15 residues. V was trimmed by 1 base and J by 0 bases, leaving 9 bases between them. The CDR3 here is CASSLEGDMNTEAFF. Written as DNA, the CDR3 is TGTGCCAGCAGCTTAGAAGGGGATATGAACACTGAAGCTTTCTTT.

The rearrangement links TRBV19 to TRBJ1-1; a weak D match, TRBD1 (6 bases). V lost 6 bases, J lost 3 bases, and 11 bases lay in between. This CDR3 contains 13 residues. CDR1 and CDR2 from the germline V gene are LNHDA and SQIVND (reference sequence). The CDR3 nucleotides read TGTGCCAGTAGCACAGGGTACTACACTGAAGCTTTCTTT. This translates into CASSTGYYTEAFF.

The chain joins TRBV6-5 to TRBJ1-1, with 10 bases that match TRBD1. The junction had 1 base not matched to a gene; V was cut back by 4 bases and J by 5 bases. The V gene's germline CDR1 is MNHEY and CDR2 SVGAGI. This CDR3 region has 13 residues. CDR3 loop: CASSSGQGTEAFF. The CDR3 DNA follows: TGTGCCAGCAGTTCGGGACAGGGGACTGAAGCTTTCTTT.

V is TRBV2 and J is TRBJ1-1, with 7 bases that match TRBD1. The junction had 3 bases not matched to a gene; V was cut back by 2 bases and J by 3 bases. The CDR3 totals 14 residues. CDR1 is SNHLY and CDR2 is FYNNEI in the germline V gene. The DNA of the CDR3 is TGTGCCAGCAGTGAAAGTCAGGGGGACACTGAAGCTTTCTTT. Translated: CASSESQGDTEAFF.

This clone was picked up one time. The identical CDR3 is also encoded by other nucleotide sequences in the sample. V and J are TRBV28 and TRBJ1-4; 8 nucleotides agree with TRBD1. Germline-derived CDR1 and CDR2 are MDHEN and SYDVKM. V was pared by 5 bases and J by 8 bases, with 22 bases of the junction left unmatched. CDR3 length: 19 amino acids. Here the CDR3 reads CASSISRGTGLTRREKLFF. In DNA, the CDR3 is TGTGCCAGCAGTATCTCGAGGGGGACAGGCCTAACGAGGAGGGAAAAACTGTTTTTT.

The chain carries TRBV5-6 and TRBJ1-2, with 9 bases aligning to TRBD1. There are 16 residues in the CDR3. The junction had 12 bases not matched to a gene; V was cut back by 3 bases and J by 6 bases. Germline V gene lookup returns CDR1 SGHDT and CDR2 YYEEEE. The CDR3 DNA reads as TGTGCCAGCAGCTACGAACAACCGGACAGGGGAAATGGCTACACCTTC. Its protein is CASSYEQPDRGNGYTF.

The J gene is TRBJ2-1, the V gene TRBV7-2; 11 bases match TRBD1. This CDR3 region has 15 residues. The germline gives CDR1 SGHTA, CDR2 FQGNSA. The trim removed 3 bases at V and 8 bases at J, leaving 6 bases unmatched. The CDR3: CASSFRTGGVDEQFF. In DNA, the CDR3 is TGTGCCAGCAGCTTCCGGACAGGGGGCGTCGATGAGCAGTTCTTC.

This clone was seen a few times. V is TRBV30 and J is TRBJ2-5, with TRBD2 identical over 14 bases. V gave up 3 bases and J gave up 6 bases; unmatched junction bases: 12. Germline lookup yields CDR1 GTSNPN and CDR2 SVGIG (reference sequence). This CDR3 has 17 amino acids. CDR3 region: CAWRTPGLAGVSQTQYF. In DNA form, the CDR3 reads TGTGCCTGGAGGACCCCGGGACTAGCGGGAGTAAGTCAGACCCAGTACTTC.

The genes are TRBV27 and TRBJ2-3, with 10 bases fitting TRBD2. V trimming: 6 bases; J trimming: 4 bases; junction bases outside the gene matches: 13. The germline gives CDR1 MNHEY, CDR2 SMNVEV (reference sequence). CDR3 length: 17 residues. The DNA of the CDR3 is TGTGCCAGCAGCACCATGGGGGGAGCGGGAGGGGCAGATACGCAGTATTTT. It is translated as CASSTMGGAGGADTQYF.

The V call is TRBV5-6, the J call TRBJ1-2; 9 nucleotides agree with TRBD1. The trim removed 2 bases at V and 2 bases at J, leaving 4 bases unmatched. The germline CDR1 and CDR2 sequences are SGHDT and YYEEEE. The CDR3 runs 15 residues. CDR3 protein: CASSFGTGFNYGYTF. For the CDR3, the DNA is TGTGCCAGCAGCTTCGGGACAGGGTTCAACTATGGCTACACCTTC.

This clone was recorded once. The V call is TRBV5-1, the J call TRBJ2-7, with D possibly being TRBD1 (6 bases). The CDR3 is 14 residues long. V lost 4 bases to trimming and J lost 6 bases, with 17 bases between them. Germline V lookup: CDR1 SGHRS, CDR2 YFSETQ. The CDR3 region is CASSLSPGVVEQYF. In nucleotides, the CDR3 is TGCGCCAGCAGCCTAAGCCCAGGGGTGGTCGAGCAGTACTTC.

V is TRBV6-6 and J is TRBJ1-2, with no clear D. CDR1 is MNHNY and CDR2 is SVGAGI in the germline V gene (reference sequence). V was shortened by 7 bases and J by 7 bases, with 16 bases between the two germline ends. The CDR3 consists of 13 residues. Here the CDR3 reads CASTPDFTGGYTF. In DNA form, the CDR3 reads TGTGCCAGCACCCCAGATTTTACGGGTGGCTACACCTTC.

This clone was counted once. V gene TRBV9 combines with J gene TRBJ2-1, with 13 bases fitting TRBD2. Unmatched junction bases numbered 12, after V lost 4 bases and J lost 5 bases. This CDR3 has 18 amino acids. Germline-derived CDR1 and CDR2 are SGDLS and YYNGEE. DNA for the CDR3: TGTGCCAGCAGCTCGAACCCCGCAACTAGCGGGAGGGACAATGAGCAGTTCTTC. Encoded protein: CASSSNPATSGRDNEQFF.

In its sample, this clone was seen once. The gene calls are TRBV5-1 and TRBJ2-3; TRBD1 matches at 7 bases. Germline trimming cut 0 bases from V and 0 bases from J; bases unmatched to any gene: 4. This CDR3 contains 16 residues. From germline, CDR1 is SGHRS and CDR2 YFSETQ. The CDR3 region has the DNA TGCGCCAGCAGCTTGGTCCGGGACAGAAGCACAGATACGCAGTATTTT. Translation: CASSLVRDRSTDTQYF. The full variable domain, rest sourced from reference TRBV5-1 and TRBJ2-3, is KAGVTQTPRYLIKTRGQQVTLSCSPISGHRSVSWYQQTPGQGLQFLFEYFSETQRNKGNFPGRFSGRQFSNSRSEMNVSTLELGDSALYLCASSLVRDRSTDTQYFGPGTRLTVL.

The chain employs TRBV7-2 and TRBJ2-1; 9 positions match TRBD1. The V gene's germline CDR1 is SGHTA and CDR2 FQGNSA. J was trimmed by 7 bases and V by 5 bases; bases with no gene match: 9. The CDR3 loop spans 15 amino acids. The CDR3 DNA reads TGTGCCAGCAGCCGCGGCACAGGGGGCCTTAATGAGCAGTTCTTC. It codes for CASSRGTGGLNEQFF.

The chain links TRBV28 to TRBJ1-6; 11 nucleotides align to TRBD1. J lost 7 bases, V lost 5 bases, and 7 bases had no gene match. Per the germline V gene, CDR1 is MDHEN and CDR2 is SYDVKM. This CDR3 spans 16 amino acids. This CDR3 reads CASSPRTGGGNSPLHF. CDR3 coding DNA: TGTGCCAGCAGTCCGAGGACAGGGGGCGGCAATTCACCCCTCCACTTT.

The chain has TRBV13 and TRBJ2-5, with 8 bases identical to TRBD1. The germline gives CDR1 PRHDT, CDR2 FYEKMQ (reference sequence). CDR3 length equals 15 residues. The junction had 9 bases not matched to a gene; V was cut back by 5 bases and J by 4 bases. The CDR3 protein is CASSLTLGQGETQYF. The CDR3 nucleotides read TGTGCCAGCAGCCTTACCCTAGGACAGGGAGAGACCCAGTACTTC.

The V call is TRBV28, the J call TRBJ1-5, with 12 bases matching TRBD1. Looked up from germline, CDR1 is MDHEN and CDR2 is SYDVKM. This CDR3 has 17 residues. V gave up 6 bases and J gave up 6 bases; unmatched junction bases: 12. The CDR3 loop is CASSPSTGTGGLQPQHF. CDR3 sequence (DNA): TGTGCCAGCAGCCCCTCCACCGGGACAGGGGGCCTTCAGCCCCAGCATTTT.

The chain recombines TRBV27 with TRBJ2-1, with 10 bases identical to TRBD2. Germline V CDR1 and CDR2: MNHEY, SMNVEV (reference sequence). The junction had 4 bases not matched to a gene; V was cut back by 3 bases and J by 5 bases. The CDR3 contains 15 residues. Here the CDR3 reads CASSLIAGGHNEQFF. In nucleotides, the CDR3 is TGTGCCAGCAGTTTGATAGCGGGAGGCCACAATGAGCAGTTCTTC.

This clone has only one observation. The rearrangement links TRBV6-1 to TRBJ1-1; D is perhaps TRBD1 (5 bases). Deletions cut 7 bases from V and 5 bases from J, with 14 bases between. Germline V gives CDR1 MNHNS, CDR2 SASEGT. This CDR3 region has 13 residues. This chain's CDR3 is CASTKPGGTEAFF. DNA for the CDR3: TGTGCCAGCACCAAACCTGGGGGGACTGAAGCTTTCTTT.

This chain joins TRBV6-5 and TRBJ2-7; perhaps TRBD1 as D (5 bases). V was pared by 3 bases and J by 3 bases, with 12 bases between. In germline, CDR1 is MNHEY, CDR2 SVGAGI. CDR3 length equals 14 residues. DNA for the CDR3: TGTGCCAGCAGTTATCGCAACAGGTTCTACGAGCAGTACTTC. Translated, it gives CASSYRNRFYEQYF.